This TCR beta chain came from a study of shared clonotypes between healthy human individuals. Some clones are missing from TCRdb's copy, which holds only in-frame ones; the method was immunoSEQ multiplex PCR. Of about 2 million clones detected, about 95% appear once; the ten largest clones hold 0.9% to 1.3%. Trimming shortened V by 0 bases and J by 1 base, and 10 bases separated the two germline ends. There are 16 residues in the CDR3. In germline, CDR1 is LGHNA, CDR2 YSLEER. CD8 cells regarded as naive lacked CD45RO, were positively chosen for CCR7, and omitted terminally differentiated effector memory CD45RA+ cells.

This chain joins TRBV4-3 and TRBJ2-1; D is possibly TRBD1 (6 bases). The TCR originated in a man between 18 and 29 years old in good health. Sequencing used naive CD8+ T cells sorted from blood. Written as DNA, the CDR3 is TGCGCCAGCAGCCAAGAGGGGGCTACTTCCTACAATGAGCAGTTCTTC. This sequence encodes CASSQEGATSYNEQFF.